Each of the 7 T cell receptor beta chains below was sequenced from the same sample in a study of T-cell reconstitution after alpha-beta-depleted transplantation in children. Unique molecular identifiers were used to barcode this TCRbeta library. TCRdb independently ran MiXCR on the PCR reads; one entry per CDR3 protein. The sample records around 670,000 distinct CDR3 sequences, around 14% being singletons. The sample consisted of PBMCs, taken before TCRalphabeta/CD19-depleted stem cell transplant. These receptors were taken from a girl aged 2-10 years with congenital amegakaryocytic thrombocytopenia, due to receive a stem cell transplant.

This clonotype was found many times. The chain carries TRBV7-9 and TRBJ2-2; no definite D call. V lost 1 base and J 4 bases, leaving 7 bases between the germline ends. From germline, CDR1 is SEHNR and CDR2 FQNEAQ (reference sequence). The length of the CDR3 is 14 residues. CDR3: CASSLVLSTGELFF. For the CDR3, the DNA is TGTGCCAGCAGCTTAGTTTTGAGCACCGGGGAGCTGTTTTTT. The full variable domain, with the rest looked up from reference TRBV7-9 and TRBJ2-2, is DTGVSQNPRHKITKRGQNVTFRCDPISEHNRLYWYRQTLGQGPEFLTYFQNEAQLEKSRLLSDRFSAERPKGSFSTLEIQRTEQGDSAMYLCASSLVLSTGELFFGEGSRLTVL.

V is TRBV4-1 and J is TRBJ2-2, with 10 bases matching TRBD2. CDR1 is MGHRA and CDR2 is YSYEKL in the germline V gene. V shed 0 bases, J shed 5 bases, and the junction held 6 bases outside the gene matches. The CDR3 runs 17 residues. The chain's CDR3 is CASSQDPSSGRTGELFF. In DNA, the CDR3 is TGCGCCAGCAGCCAAGACCCCTCTAGCGGGAGAACCGGGGAGCTGTTTTTT.

A few counts support this clonotype. This chain joins TRBV20-1 and TRBJ2-1, with a possible D match to TRBD2 (6 bases). The CDR3 contains 11 residues. Trimming pared 4 bases from V and 6 bases from J, leaving 7 bases between. CDR1 is DFQATT and CDR2 is SNEGSKA in the germline V gene (reference sequence). In DNA form, the CDR3 reads TGCAGTGCTAATAGCGGCAATGAGCAGTTCTTC. Translating it yields CSANSGNEQFF.

Many counts were recorded for this clonotype. V usage is TRBV20-1 and J usage is TRBJ1-1, with 8 bases lining up with TRBD1. The CDR3 runs 13 residues. The J segment lost 3 bases and the V segment lost 0 bases, leaving 0 bases of the junction unmatched. The germline V gene has CDR1 DFQATT and CDR2 SNEGSKA (reference sequence). The CDR3 reads CSARDRGHTEAFF. As DNA, the CDR3 is TGCAGTGCTAGAGACAGGGGGCACACTGAAGCTTTCTTT.

The rearrangement uses TRBV6-6 and TRBJ2-1; D is unresolved. CDR1 is MNHNY and CDR2 is SVGAGI in the germline V gene (reference sequence). The CDR3 has 12 residues. Trimming shortened V by 2 bases and J by 9 bases, and 8 bases separated the two germline ends. CDR3 in amino acids: CASSYVNGEQFF. CDR3 nucleotide sequence: TGTGCCAGCAGTTACGTCAACGGTGAGCAGTTCTTC.

This clonotype was seen a few times. This chain connects TRBV20-1 to TRBJ2-1; tentative D call: TRBD1 (5 bases). Between the trimmed V and J ends, which lost 3 bases and 0 bases, there was a span of 18 bases. Germline assignment: CDR1 DFQATT and CDR2 SNEGSKA (reference sequence). CDR3 size: 17 residues. The CDR3 reads CSARRPQGYSSYNEQFF. The CDR3 nucleotides are TGCAGTGCTAGGCGACCCCAGGGTTACAGCTCCTACAATGAGCAGTTCTTC.

This clonotype occurred many times. V and J are TRBV20-1 and TRBJ1-4; tentatively, D is TRBD1 (5 bases). The CDR3 has 13 amino acids. Trimming shortened V by 0 bases and J by 8 bases, and 10 bases separated the two germline ends. Per the germline V gene, CDR1 is DFQATT and CDR2 is SNEGSKA (reference sequence). This CDR3 is CSAREQVREKLFF. CDR3 bases: TGCAGTGCTAGAGAACAGGTGCGGGAAAAACTGTTTTTT.